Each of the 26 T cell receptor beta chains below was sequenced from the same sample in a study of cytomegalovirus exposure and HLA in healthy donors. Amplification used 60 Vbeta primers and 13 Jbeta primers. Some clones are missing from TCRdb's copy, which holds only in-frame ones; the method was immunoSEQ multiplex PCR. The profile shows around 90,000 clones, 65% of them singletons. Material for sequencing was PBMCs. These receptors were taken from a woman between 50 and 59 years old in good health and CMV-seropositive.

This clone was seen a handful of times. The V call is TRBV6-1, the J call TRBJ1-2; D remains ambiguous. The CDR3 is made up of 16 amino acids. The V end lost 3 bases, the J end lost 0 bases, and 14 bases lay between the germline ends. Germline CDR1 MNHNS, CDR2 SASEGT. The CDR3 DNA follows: TGTGCCAGCAGTGAGAACCCGGGAGGTTCTAACTATGGCTACACCTTC. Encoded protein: CASSENPGGSNYGYTF.

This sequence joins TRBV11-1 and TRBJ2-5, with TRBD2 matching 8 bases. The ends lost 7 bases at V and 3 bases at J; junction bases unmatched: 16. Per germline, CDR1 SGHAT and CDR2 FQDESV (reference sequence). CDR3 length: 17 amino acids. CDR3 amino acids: CASTTAPVGAGEETQYF. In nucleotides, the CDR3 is TGTGCCAGCACCACCGCCCCCGTAGGAGCGGGGGAAGAGACCCAGTACTTC. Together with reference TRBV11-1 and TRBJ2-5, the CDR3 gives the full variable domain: EAEVAQSPRYKITEKSQAVAFWCDPISGHATLYWYRQILGQGPELLVQFQDESVVDDSQLPKDRFSAERLKGVDSTLKIQPAELGDSAMYLCASTTAPVGAGEETQYFGPGTRLLVL.

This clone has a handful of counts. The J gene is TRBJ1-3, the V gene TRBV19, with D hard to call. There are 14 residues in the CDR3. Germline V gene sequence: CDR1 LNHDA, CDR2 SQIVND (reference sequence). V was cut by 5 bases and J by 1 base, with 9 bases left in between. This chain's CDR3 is CASSLRTSGNTIYF. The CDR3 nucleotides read TGTGCCAGTAGTCTGAGAACTTCTGGAAACACCATATATTTT. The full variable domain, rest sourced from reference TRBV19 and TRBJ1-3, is DGGITQSPKYLFRKEGQNVTLSCEQNLNHDAMYWYRQDPGQGLRLIYYSQIVNDFQKGDIAEGYSVSREKKESFPLTVTSAQKNPTAFYLCASSLRTSGNTIYFGEGSWLTVV.

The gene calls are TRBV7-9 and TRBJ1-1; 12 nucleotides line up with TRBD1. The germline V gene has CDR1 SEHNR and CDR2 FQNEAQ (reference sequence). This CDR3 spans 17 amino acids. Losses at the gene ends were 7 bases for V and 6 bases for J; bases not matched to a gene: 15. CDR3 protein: CASNVPGQGASSPEAFF. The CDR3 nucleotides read TGTGCCAGCAACGTCCCGGGACAGGGGGCGTCTAGTCCTGAAGCTTTCTTT.

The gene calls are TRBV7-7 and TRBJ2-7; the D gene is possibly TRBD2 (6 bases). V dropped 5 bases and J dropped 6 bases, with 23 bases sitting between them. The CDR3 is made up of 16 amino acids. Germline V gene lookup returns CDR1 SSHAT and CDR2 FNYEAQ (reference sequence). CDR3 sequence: CASSPESGTPFIEQYF. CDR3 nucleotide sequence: TGTGCCAGCAGCCCCGAGTCCGGGACTCCTTTCATCGAGCAGTACTTC. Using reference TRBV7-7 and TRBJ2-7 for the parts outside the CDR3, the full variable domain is GAGVSQSPRYKVTKRGQDVTLRCDPISSHATLYWYQQALGQGPEFLTYFNYEAQPDKSGLPSDRFSAERPEGSISTLTIQRTEQRDSAMYRCASSPESGTPFIEQYFGPGTRLTVT.

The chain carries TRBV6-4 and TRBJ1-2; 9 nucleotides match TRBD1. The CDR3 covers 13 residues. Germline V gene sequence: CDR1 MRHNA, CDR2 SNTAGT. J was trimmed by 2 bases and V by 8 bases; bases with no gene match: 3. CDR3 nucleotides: TGTGCCAGCTCCGGGACAGGGAACTATGGCTACACCTTC. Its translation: CASSGTGNYGYTF.

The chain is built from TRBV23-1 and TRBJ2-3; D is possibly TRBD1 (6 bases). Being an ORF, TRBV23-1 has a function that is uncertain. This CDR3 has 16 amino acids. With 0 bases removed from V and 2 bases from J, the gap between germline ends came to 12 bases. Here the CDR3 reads CASSQSQDSPTDTQYF. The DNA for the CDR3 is TGCGCCAGCAGTCAATCCCAGGACAGCCCCACAGATACGCAGTATTTT.

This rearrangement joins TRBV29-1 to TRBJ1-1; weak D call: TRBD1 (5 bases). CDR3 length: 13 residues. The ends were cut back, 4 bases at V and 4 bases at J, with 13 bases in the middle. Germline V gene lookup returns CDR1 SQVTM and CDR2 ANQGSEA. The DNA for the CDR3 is TGCAGCGTTGTTAGGGGCAGCGTCACTGAAGCTTTCTTT. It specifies CSVVRGSVTEAFF.

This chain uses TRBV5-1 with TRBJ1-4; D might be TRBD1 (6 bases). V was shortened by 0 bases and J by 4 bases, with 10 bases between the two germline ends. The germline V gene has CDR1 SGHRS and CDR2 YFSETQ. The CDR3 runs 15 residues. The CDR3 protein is CASSLGTVINEKLFF. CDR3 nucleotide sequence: TGCGCCAGCAGCTTGGGGACAGTGATTAATGAAAAACTGTTTTTT.

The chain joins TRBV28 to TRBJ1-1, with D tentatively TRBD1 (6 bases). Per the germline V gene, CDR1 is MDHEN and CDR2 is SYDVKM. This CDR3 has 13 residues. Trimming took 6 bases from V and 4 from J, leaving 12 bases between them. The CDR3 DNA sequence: TGTGCCAGCAGCCCACAGGGATTCACTGAAGCTTTCTTT. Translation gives CASSPQGFTEAFF.

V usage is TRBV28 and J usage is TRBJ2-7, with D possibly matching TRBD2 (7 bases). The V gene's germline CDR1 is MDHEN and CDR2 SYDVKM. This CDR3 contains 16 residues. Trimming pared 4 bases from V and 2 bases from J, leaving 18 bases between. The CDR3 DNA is TGTGCCAGCAGTTCTTGGGGTCGAGGGGGGGCCTACGAGCAGTACTTC. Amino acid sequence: CASSSWGRGGAYEQYF.

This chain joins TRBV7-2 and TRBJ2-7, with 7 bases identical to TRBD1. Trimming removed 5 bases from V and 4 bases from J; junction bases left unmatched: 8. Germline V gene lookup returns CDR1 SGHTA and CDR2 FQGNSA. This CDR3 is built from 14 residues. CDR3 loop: CASSPHRGWYEQYF. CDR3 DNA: TGTGCCAGCAGCCCACACAGGGGTTGGTACGAGCAGTACTTC. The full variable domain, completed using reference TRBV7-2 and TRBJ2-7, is GAGVSQSPSNKVTEKGKDVELRCDPISGHTALYWYRQSLGQGLEFLIYFQGNSAPDKSGLPSDRFSAERTGGSVSTLTIQRTQQEDSAVYLCASSPHRGWYEQYFGPGTRLTVT.

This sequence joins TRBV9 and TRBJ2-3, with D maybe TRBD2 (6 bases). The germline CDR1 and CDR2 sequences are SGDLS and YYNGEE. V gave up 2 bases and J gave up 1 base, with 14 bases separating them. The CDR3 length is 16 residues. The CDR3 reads CASSVGPGVGTDTQYF. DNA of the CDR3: TGTGCCAGCAGCGTTGGACCGGGGGTTGGCACAGATACGCAGTATTTT.

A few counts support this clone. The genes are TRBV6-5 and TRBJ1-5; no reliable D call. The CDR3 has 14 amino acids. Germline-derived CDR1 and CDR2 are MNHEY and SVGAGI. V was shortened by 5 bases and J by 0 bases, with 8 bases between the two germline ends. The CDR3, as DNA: TGTGCCAGCAGTCAACAGAATAGCAATCAGCCCCAGCATTTT. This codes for CASSQQNSNQPQHF.

CDR3 in DNA: TGTGCCAGCATGGGACAGCAGAACACTGAAGCTTTCTTT. This sequence encodes CASMGQQNTEAFF. This chain links TRBV27 with TRBJ1-1; 7 positions match TRBD1. The V segment lost 7 bases and the J segment 1 base; nucleotides outside the gene matches: 3. CDR3 length: 13 residues. Per germline, CDR1 MNHEY and CDR2 SMNVEV (reference sequence).

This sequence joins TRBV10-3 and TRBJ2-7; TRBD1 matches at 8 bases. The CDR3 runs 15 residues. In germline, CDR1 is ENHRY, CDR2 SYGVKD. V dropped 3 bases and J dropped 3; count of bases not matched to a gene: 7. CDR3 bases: TGTGCCATCAGTGAATCGACAGGGGACGGCTACGAGCAGTACTTC. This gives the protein CAISESTGDGYEQYF.

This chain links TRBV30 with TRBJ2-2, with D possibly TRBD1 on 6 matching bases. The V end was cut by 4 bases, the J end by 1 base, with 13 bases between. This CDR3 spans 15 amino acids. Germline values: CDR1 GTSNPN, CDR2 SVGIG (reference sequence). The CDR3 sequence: CAWTTGMGNTGELFF. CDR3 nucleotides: TGTGCCTGGACCACAGGGATGGGGAACACCGGGGAGCTGTTTTTT.

CDR3 loop: CASFTGTGGDYGYTF. CDR3 sequence (DNA): TGTGCCAGCTTCACCGGGACAGGTGGTGACTATGGCTACACCTTC. This rearrangement joins TRBV18 to TRBJ1-2, with 8 bases matching TRBD1. V trimming: 7 bases; J trimming: 3 bases; junction bases outside the gene matches: 10. CDR3 length: 15 residues. Germline V lookup: CDR1 KGHSH, CDR2 LQKENI.

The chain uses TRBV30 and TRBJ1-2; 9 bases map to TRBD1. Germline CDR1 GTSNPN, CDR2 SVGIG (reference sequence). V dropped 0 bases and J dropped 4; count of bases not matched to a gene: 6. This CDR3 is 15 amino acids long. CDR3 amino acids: CAWSVGTGMIYGYTF. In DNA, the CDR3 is TGTGCCTGGAGTGTAGGGACAGGGATGATCTATGGCTACACCTTC. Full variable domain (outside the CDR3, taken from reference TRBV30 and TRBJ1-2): SQTIHQWPATLVQPVGSPLSLECTVEGTSNPNLYWYRQAAGRGLQLLFYSVGIGQISSEVPQNLSASRPQDRQFILSSKKLLLSDSGFYLCAWSVGTGMIYGYTFGSGTRLTVV.

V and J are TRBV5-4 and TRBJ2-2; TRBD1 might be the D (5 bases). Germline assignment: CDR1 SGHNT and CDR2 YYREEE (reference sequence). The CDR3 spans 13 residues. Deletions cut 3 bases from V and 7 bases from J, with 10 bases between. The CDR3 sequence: CASSWTPHGELFF. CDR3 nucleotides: TGTGCCAGCAGCTGGACACCGCACGGGGAGCTGTTTTTT.

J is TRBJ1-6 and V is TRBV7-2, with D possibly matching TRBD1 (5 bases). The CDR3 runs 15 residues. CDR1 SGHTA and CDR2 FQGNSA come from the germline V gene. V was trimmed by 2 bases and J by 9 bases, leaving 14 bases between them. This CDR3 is CASSLRARAGSPLHF. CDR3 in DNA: TGTGCCAGCAGCTTAAGGGCCAGGGCCGGTTCACCCCTCCACTTT.

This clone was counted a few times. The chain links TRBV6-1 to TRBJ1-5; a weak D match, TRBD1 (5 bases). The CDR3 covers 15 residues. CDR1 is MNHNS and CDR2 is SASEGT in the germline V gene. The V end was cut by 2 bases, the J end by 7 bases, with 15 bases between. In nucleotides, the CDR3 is TGTGCCAGCAGTGAAACCCAGGGATTGATGCAGCCCCAGCATTTT. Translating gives CASSETQGLMQPQHF.

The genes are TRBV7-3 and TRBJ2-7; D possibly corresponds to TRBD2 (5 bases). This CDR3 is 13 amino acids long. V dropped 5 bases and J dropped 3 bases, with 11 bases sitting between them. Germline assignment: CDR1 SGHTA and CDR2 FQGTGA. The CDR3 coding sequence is TGTGCCAGCAGCCCCGGGGAGCGCTACGAGCAGTACTTC. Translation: CASSPGERYEQYF.

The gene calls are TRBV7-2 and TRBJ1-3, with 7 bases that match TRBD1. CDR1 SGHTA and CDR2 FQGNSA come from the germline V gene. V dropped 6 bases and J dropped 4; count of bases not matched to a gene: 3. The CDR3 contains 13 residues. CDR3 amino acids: CASRTTGGNTIYF. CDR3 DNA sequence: TGTGCCAGCAGAACGACAGGGGGAAACACCATATATTTT.

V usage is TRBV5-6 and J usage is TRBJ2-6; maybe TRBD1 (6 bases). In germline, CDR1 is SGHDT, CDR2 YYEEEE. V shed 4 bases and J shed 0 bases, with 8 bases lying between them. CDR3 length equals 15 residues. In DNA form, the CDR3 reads TGTGCCAGCAGCGGACAGTACTCTGGGGCCAACGTCCTGACTTTC. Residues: CASSGQYSGANVLTF. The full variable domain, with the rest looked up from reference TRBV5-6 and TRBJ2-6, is DAGVTQSPTHLIKTRGQQVTLRCSPKSGHDTVSWYQQALGQGPQFIFQYYEEEERQRGNFPDRFSGHQFPNYSSELNVNALLLGDSALYLCASSGQYSGANVLTFGAGSRLTVL.

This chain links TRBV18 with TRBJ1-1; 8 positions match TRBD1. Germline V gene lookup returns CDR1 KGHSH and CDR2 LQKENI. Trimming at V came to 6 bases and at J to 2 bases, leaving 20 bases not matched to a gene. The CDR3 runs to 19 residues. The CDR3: CASSLPSGTGRGANTEAFF. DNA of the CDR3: TGTGCCAGCTCGCTGCCCAGCGGGACAGGTCGAGGGGCTAACACTGAAGCTTTCTTT.